Below, 11 T cell receptor beta chains from the same sample are listed, as sequenced in a study of T cell changes during pregnancy in multiple sclerosis. TCRdb's table, derived via immunoSEQ multiplex PCR, lists solely in-frame clones and lacks some. The table has 65,000 to 95,000 clones, approximately 90% seen once. The source was peripheral blood, collected before pregnancy. Receptor source: a female donor with multiple sclerosis, enrolled in a pregnancy study.

The chain couples TRBV6-6 to TRBJ1-4; D might be TRBD1 (6 bases). Trimming took 6 bases from V and 7 from J, leaving 18 bases between them. This CDR3 region has 15 residues. Germline CDR1 and CDR2: MNHNY and SVGAGI (reference sequence). DNA for the CDR3: TGTGCCAGCAGGGGTTCCGTTACAGGGAGTGAAAAACTGTTTTTT. Encoded protein: CASRGSVTGSEKLFF.

This clone was seen only once. This chain connects TRBV5-1 to TRBJ1-4; the D gene is possibly TRBD1 (6 bases). Germline values: CDR1 SGHRS, CDR2 YFSETQ. The CDR3 covers 14 residues. V lost 4 bases and J 2 bases, leaving 9 bases between the germline ends. CDR3 coding DNA: TGCGCCAGCAGCCGTGGGGGCACTAATGAAAAACTGTTTTTT. It is translated as CASSRGGTNEKLFF.

This chain connects TRBV18 to TRBJ1-2; tentatively, D is TRBD1 (5 bases). V lost 3 bases, J lost 6 bases, and 14 bases lay in between. The CDR3 runs to 14 residues. The germline gives CDR1 KGHSH, CDR2 LQKENI. The CDR3 DNA reads as TGTGCCAGCTCACCTGCCAGGGCCCCAGATGGCTACACCTTC. Amino acid sequence: CASSPARAPDGYTF.

The genes are TRBV5-4 and TRBJ2-7, with 7 bases matching TRBD2. The V gene's germline CDR1 is SGHNT and CDR2 YYREEE (reference sequence). With 2 bases clipped from V and 2 bases from J, the junction kept 1 base outside the gene matches. This CDR3 has 13 amino acids. In DNA, the CDR3 is TGTGCCAGCAGCTTTGGGGGGGCCTACGAGCAGTACTTC. As protein: CASSFGGAYEQYF.

This sequence joins TRBV2 and TRBJ1-6; 7 bases align to TRBD1. In germline, CDR1 is SNHLY, CDR2 FYNNEI. The CDR3 loop spans 14 amino acids. V was clipped by 9 bases and J by 4 bases; unmatched bases: 6. The CDR3 here is CASRDRNYNSPLHF. CDR3 bases: TGTGCCAGTCGGGACAGAAATTATAATTCACCCCTCCACTTT. The full variable domain, rest sourced from reference TRBV2 and TRBJ1-6, is EPEVTQTPSHQVTQMGQEVILRCVPISNHLYFYWYRQILGQKVEFLVSFYNNEISEKSEIFDDQFSVERPDGSNFTLKIRSTKLEDSAMYFCASRDRNYNSPLHFGNGTRLTVT.

The chain carries TRBV2 and TRBJ2-7; 7 nucleotides align to TRBD1. There are 12 residues in the CDR3. V trimming: 3 bases; J trimming: 4 bases; junction bases outside the gene matches: 0. Germline values: CDR1 SNHLY, CDR2 FYNNEI. The CDR3 DNA is TGTGCCAGCAGTGACAGGGGGTACGAGCAGTACTTC. Translating gives CASSDRGYEQYF.

The V gene is TRBV7-9, the J gene TRBJ1-1; 7 bases are shared with TRBD1. This CDR3 has 14 amino acids. Germline lookup yields CDR1 SEHNR and CDR2 FQNEAQ (reference sequence). The V gene end was trimmed by 3 bases and the J gene end by 3 bases; junction bases not matched to a gene: 4. The CDR3 DNA sequence: TGTGCCAGCAGCTTTTATACAGGGGACACTGAAGCTTTCTTT. This codes for CASSFYTGDTEAFF. The whole variable domain, remainder taken from reference TRBV7-9 and TRBJ1-1, is DTGVSQNPRHKITKRGQNVTFRCDPISEHNRLYWYRQTLGQGPEFLTYFQNEAQLEKSRLLSDRFSAERPKGSFSTLEIQRTEQGDSAMYLCASSFYTGDTEAFFGQGTRLTVV.

V is TRBV30 and J is TRBJ1-1, with a tentative D call TRBD1 (5 bases). Germline V gives CDR1 GTSNPN, CDR2 SVGIG (reference sequence). V was pared by 3 bases and J by 6 bases, with 20 bases between. This CDR3 is 15 amino acids long. The CDR3 sequence is CAWRSQGRASAEAFF. The CDR3 DNA follows: TGTGCCTGGAGAAGTCAGGGAAGGGCAAGTGCTGAAGCTTTCTTT.

This clone appeared once. The CDR3 DNA is TGTGCCAGTAGGGGAACCGGGACAGGAAACACTGAAGCTTTCTTT. Encoded protein: CASRGTGTGNTEAFF. The chain is built from TRBV19 and TRBJ1-1, with TRBD1 matching over 8 bases. Trimming took 6 bases from V and 2 from J; bases not matched to a gene: 8. The CDR3 sequence is 15 residues long. CDR1 and CDR2 (germline): LNHDA, SQIVND (reference sequence).

The chain carries TRBV10-3 and TRBJ1-5; 9 bases are a match to TRBD1. J gave up 0 bases and V 9 bases, and 3 bases lay outside the gene matches. CDR3 size: 14 residues. The V gene's germline CDR1 is ENHRY and CDR2 SYGVKD. The CDR3 coding sequence is TGTGCCATACACAGGGGGCTTAGCAATCAGCCCCAGCATTTT. It translates to CAIHRGLSNQPQHF.

The CDR3 region is CASSEVTSFVETQYF. CDR3 nucleotides: TGTGCCAGCAGTGAAGTGACTAGCTTCGTCGAGACCCAGTACTTC. The genes are TRBV25-1 and TRBJ2-5; 7 nucleotides line up with TRBD2. CDR1 and CDR2 from the germline V gene are MGHDK and SYGVNS. The CDR3 contains 15 residues. V trimming: 2 bases; J trimming: 5 bases; junction bases outside the gene matches: 8.